This T cell receptor (beta chain) was sequenced in a study of T cells in women clearing cervical HPV infection. As for this clone: The CDR3 goes on 3 residues after the read ends, and that part is filled in from the germline J gene.

The protocol was immunoSEQ multiplex PCR, while the TCRdb copy is restricted to in-frame clones and leaves out a portion. The sample totals 35,000 to 45,000 clones. There are 14 residues in the CDR3. CDR1 and CDR2 from the germline V gene are LNHDA and SQIVND (reference sequence). Trimming shortened V by 5 bases and J by 5 bases, and 15 bases separated the two germline ends. All donors had a single incident cervical HPV16 infection, not prevalent. The chain recombines TRBV19 with TRBJ2-5; a weak D match, TRBD1 (6 bases). The source is a woman between 18 and 70 years old with a cervical HPV16 infection that either progressed to CIN3+ or cleared (not recorded which). The sequenced material came from blood buffy coat. Incomplete CDR3 DNA: TGTGCCAGTAGTTGGGCAGGGGAAGAGGAGACC. Translating it yields CASSWAGEEET. The whole CDR3 sequence reads CASSWAGEEETQYF.